This T cell receptor (beta chain) was sequenced in a study of regulatory T cells in long-lasting Graves disease. General observations from the study: Compared with new cases, persistent Graves' patients showed reduced TCR diversity. TRBV28, TRBJ1-2 and TRBJ2-5 emerged as the favored segments in persistent disease. Whereas 966 public clonotypes were shared by new patients, persistent patients shared more, at roughly 2,500.

Germline V gene lookup returns CDR1 SQVTM and CDR2 ANQGSEA. V lost 4 bases, J lost 1 base, and 10 bases lay in between. CDR3 length: 13 amino acids. Time point reported: persistent/refractory GD, antithyroid drugs over 5 years with positive TRAb. The authors made the TCR library using RNA they extracted from PBMCs. Arm-PCR with iRepertoire HTBI primers amplified the CDR3 regions for these TCR beta libraries. TCRdb itself ran the multiplex PCR reads through MiXCR, one entry per CDR3 protein. This sample has 400,000 to 500,000 distinct CDR3 sequences; roughly 22% occur once, and the top ten carry around 14%. Notes on this clonotype: Its antigen is undetermined.

This chain joins TRBV29-1 and TRBJ1-1; D is ambiguous. The clonotype comes from a female donor with Graves disease. This specimen was peripheral blood mononuclear cells (PBMCs), taken when the disease was refractory, from a patient treated with antithyroid drugs. The CDR3 reads CSVVYSANTEAFF. For the CDR3, the DNA is TGCAGCGTTGTATACAGCGCGAACACTGAAGCTTTCTTT.